This record concerns one T cell receptor beta chain sequence. This clonotype was picked up many times. Its antigen is not yet known. Base qualities are not at hand, and no much larger clone is one base apart. Per the germline V gene, MDHEN is the CDR1 and SYDVKM is the CDR2. The CDR3 runs 15 residues from the cysteine to the phenylalanine. Just CDR3 DNA is preserved here, 45 bases in frame from base 1. After removal of 2 bases from V and 5 bases from J, the junction retains 4 bases not matched to a gene. These data are taken from a study of regulatory T cells in long-lasting Graves disease listed by TCRdb under 2021. The study in broad terms: Persistent Graves' disease meant more than 5 years of antithyroid drug treatment with TSH receptor autoantibodies that stayed positive. On average, persistent Graves' disease patients in the clinical cohort had been on antithyroid drugs for approximately ten years. The study took place in China and was registered as a clinical trial. Peripheral blood TCR sequencing and RNA sequencing compared persistent Graves' disease patients with newly diagnosed Graves' disease patients. A total of about 33 samples underwent TCR sequencing: about 13 from persistent and 20 from newly diagnosed Graves' disease patients.

On the study overall, not on this receptor specifically: Because the primary lesion, thyroid tissue, could not be accessed, the study looked at peripheral blood alone. Only the TCR beta chain was sequenced and analyzed. Persistent disease showed preferential use of TRBV28, TRBJ1-2 and TRBJ2-5, whereas newly diagnosed disease favored TRBV20-1 and TRBJ2-1. Compared with newly diagnosed patients, patients with persistent Graves' disease had lower TCR Shannon entropy and fewer highly expanded clones, which suggests clonal expansion. A larger number of public clonotypes was shared among persistent patients (about 2,700) than among newly diagnosed patients (approximately 1,000). As a limitation, the authors acknowledged that the small sample size may reduce accuracy.

The library relied on multiplex PCR. Sequencing took place on an Illumina HiSeq 4000. TCR beta libraries were built with iRepertoire HTBI primers and Arm-PCR amplification of CDR3 regions. PCR products were gel purified before sequencing. In the paper's pipeline: Gene usage analysis of CDR3 amino acid clonotypes used the 55 to 65 TRBV and about 15 TRBJ segments found across samples. COPE and FqMerger were used to merge filtered high-quality paired reads into contigs. BLAST was used to align contigs to IMGT TRBV, TRBD and TRBJ reference genes, and CDR3 was defined according to IMGT. Highly expanded clones were defined as clonotypes with a frequency above 0.1%. Shannon entropy served as the measure of repertoire diversity, while the Gini coefficient captured V-J evenness. A clonotype found in more than one individual was treated as public. TCRdb applied fastp at Q25 and MiXCR to the public reads, then kept only in-frame beta chains. Each CDR3 protein appears once, grouped with its most common genes and DNA. It is TCRdb's table, rather than the study itself, that gives the V and J calls and clone size. This sample holds a few hundred thousand distinct CDR3 sequences; around 20% were observed only once. Jointly, the top ten make up around 24% of the sample.

Sample time point, as interpreted from the label and publication: persistent/refractory GD, antithyroid drugs over 5 years with positive TRAb. RNA was extracted from PBMCs in TRIzol for both TCR sequencing and RNA sequencing. The diagnosis of Graves' disease was made according to American Thyroid Association guidelines. Patients were recruited from an endocrinology department in Xi'an, China. Each patient gave approximately 9.7 milliliters of peripheral blood, collected in an EDTA anticoagulant tube. Ficoll Paque Plus density gradient separation was used to isolate PBMCs, and no further T cell sorting was done. RNA quality was checked with an Agilent 2100 Bioanalyzer and agarose gel, and concentration with a NanoDrop 2000.

This specimen consisted of peripheral blood mononuclear cells (PBMCs), obtained when the disease was refractory, from a patient treated with antithyroid drugs. The clonotype comes from a female donor with Graves disease. The chain is encoded by TRBV28 joined to TRBJ1-5, and TRBD1 matches 9 of the central bases. The DNA is as follows: TGTGCCAGCAGTTTAAAAGGACAGGGGTATCAGCCCCAGCATTTT. This sequence encodes CASSLKGQGYQPQHF.